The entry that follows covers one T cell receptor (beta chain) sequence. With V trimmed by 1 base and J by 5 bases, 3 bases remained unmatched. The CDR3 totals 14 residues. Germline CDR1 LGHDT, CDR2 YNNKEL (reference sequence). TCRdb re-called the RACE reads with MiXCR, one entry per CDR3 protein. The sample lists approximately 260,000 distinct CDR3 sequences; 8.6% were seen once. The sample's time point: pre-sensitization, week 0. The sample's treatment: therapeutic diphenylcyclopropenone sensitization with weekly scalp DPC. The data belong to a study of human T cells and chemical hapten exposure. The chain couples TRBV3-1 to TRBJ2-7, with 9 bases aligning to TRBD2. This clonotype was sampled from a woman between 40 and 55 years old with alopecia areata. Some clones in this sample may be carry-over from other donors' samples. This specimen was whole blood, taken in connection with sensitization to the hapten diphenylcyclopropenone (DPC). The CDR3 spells CASSQARTSDEQYF. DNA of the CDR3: TGTGCCAGCAGCCAAGCCCGGACTAGCGACGAGCAGTACTTC.